This T cell receptor beta chain was found in a study of vaccination effects on CD4 cells after COVID-19. Viral peptide pools were used in the ViraFEST assay to expand antigen-specific CD4+ T cells, and sequencing came afterward. Culture proceeded for under twelve days, and CD4+ T cells were then isolated. It was between March and December 2020 that the person had a SARS-CoV-2 infection confirmed by PCR. Remarks on this clone: Its target is unknown.

Data came from immunoSEQ multiplex PCR; TCRdb stores just in-frame clones and leaves some out. The sample consists of 35,000 to 55,000 clones, roughly 80% of them appearing once. Notes on the study in general: Pronounced clonal contraction occurred in clones induced by infection and by vaccine late after vaccination. Convalescent patients in the study were few, and early post-infection timepoints were absent.

The CDR3 sequence is 14 residues long. V dropped 0 bases and J dropped 4 bases, with 9 bases sitting between them. Looked up from germline, CDR1 is MNHNY and CDR2 is SVGAGI (reference sequence). The source of this sequence is a human donor who had a prior SARS-CoV-2 infection. This chain links TRBV6-6 with TRBJ1-2, with a tentative D call TRBD1 (6 bases). The sequenced sample was CD4+ T cells from PBMCs cultured with a peptide pool, obtained before COVID-19 vaccination. This chain's CDR3 is CASSYSGGGYGYTF. The CDR3 nucleotides read TGTGCCAGCAGTTACTCTGGGGGCGGCTATGGCTACACCTTC.